This passage covers 21 T cell receptor beta chains from one sample sequenced in a study of cytomegalovirus exposure and HLA in healthy donors. With 60 Vbeta and 13 Jbeta primers, the PCR was carried out. TCRdb's table, derived via immunoSEQ multiplex PCR, lists solely in-frame clones and lacks some. The table records about 140,000 clones, about 80% of them present only once. Sequenced material: PBMCs. Receptors originate from a woman between 35 and 50 years old in good health and CMV-seropositive.

This chain joins TRBV19 and TRBJ2-2, with 8 bases fitting TRBD1. V trimming: 4 bases; J trimming: 3 bases; junction bases outside the gene matches: 4. The CDR3 is made up of 15 amino acids. Germline V gene lookup returns CDR1 LNHDA and CDR2 SQIVND (reference sequence). CDR3 nucleotides: TGTGCCAGTAGTACCCGGACAGGGTACACCGGGGAGCTGTTTTTT. This gives the protein CASSTRTGYTGELFF.

The V gene is TRBV19, the J gene TRBJ1-2; D gene unclear. The CDR3 contains 12 residues. V was shortened by 2 bases and J by 4 bases, with 5 bases between the two germline ends. Germline V gene sequence: CDR1 LNHDA, CDR2 SQIVND (reference sequence). CDR3 DNA sequence: TGTGCCAGTAGTATACGGGGCTATGGCTACACCTTC. Amino acids: CASSIRGYGYTF.

This clone was detected only a few times. V and J are TRBV10-2 and TRBJ1-2; D call uncertain. The CDR3 spans 12 residues. Germline CDR1 WSHSY, CDR2 SAAADI. V dropped 5 bases and J dropped 12 bases, with 16 bases sitting between them. The CDR3 sequence is CASSPDGEENTF. In nucleotides, the CDR3 is TGCGCCAGCAGTCCGGATGGGGAGGAAAACACCTTC.

The rearrangement uses TRBV19 and TRBJ1-5; a possible D gene is TRBD1 (5 bases). Per germline, CDR1 LNHDA and CDR2 SQIVND (reference sequence). CDR3 length: 14 amino acids. V shed 8 bases and J shed 5 bases, with 16 bases lying between them. The CDR3 here is CASRRDSIYQPQHF. CDR3 bases: TGTGCCAGTCGTCGGGACTCCATATATCAGCCCCAGCATTTT.

This clone was detected once. The chain uses TRBV7-8 and TRBJ2-6; 11 bases match TRBD1. This CDR3 contains 20 residues. The germline CDR1 and CDR2 sequences are SGHVS and FQNEAQ. J gave up 1 base and V 5 bases, and 13 bases lay outside the gene matches. The CDR3 region is CASSESGLWDRGSGANVLTF. In DNA form, the CDR3 reads TGTGCCAGCAGCGAATCCGGATTATGGGACAGGGGGTCTGGGGCCAACGTCCTGACTTTC.

The chain couples TRBV9 to TRBJ1-4; D is ambiguous. From germline, CDR1 is SGDLS and CDR2 YYNGEE. V gave up 0 bases and J gave up 5 bases, with 17 bases separating them. The CDR3 has 17 amino acids. The CDR3 nucleotides read TGTGCCAGCAGCGTAGGTGCTCTAGGATCGGGGAATGAAAAACTGTTTTTT. It yields the protein CASSVGALGSGNEKLFF.

This rearrangement joins TRBV6-1 to TRBJ2-4; possibly TRBD1 for D (6 bases). The germline CDR1 and CDR2 sequences are MNHNS and SASEGT. V was clipped by 7 bases and J by 6 bases, with 13 bases between them. The CDR3 runs 13 residues. CDR3 coding DNA: TGTGCCAGCACACCAGGGGATGGAAACATTCAGTACTTC. Protein: CASTPGDGNIQYF.

This rearrangement joins TRBV2 to TRBJ1-5; 7 positions match TRBD1. Trimming at V came to 8 bases and at J to 9 bases, leaving 19 bases not matched to a gene. Germline V gene lookup returns CDR1 SNHLY and CDR2 FYNNEI. This CDR3 spans 16 amino acids. CDR3 coding DNA: TGTGCCAGCGAACGAGACAGGGCCGATAGGCGTCGGCCCCAGCATTTT. It specifies CASERDRADRRRPQHF. The variable domain in full, completed from reference TRBV2 and TRBJ1-5, reads EPEVTQTPSHQVTQMGQEVILRCVPISNHLYFYWYRQILGQKVEFLVSFYNNEISEKSEIFDDQFSVERPDGSNFTLKIRSTKLEDSAMYFCASERDRADRRRPQHFGDGTRLSIL.

The V call is TRBV6-1, the J call TRBJ2-4; the match to TRBD2 covers 7 bases. With V trimmed by 10 bases and J by 7 bases, 10 bases remained unmatched. CDR1 is MNHNS and CDR2 is SASEGT in the germline V gene. This CDR3 has 13 amino acids. The CDR3 spells CATLGLGGNIQYF. Here the CDR3 DNA reads TGTGCCACCTTAGGCCTGGGGGGGAACATTCAGTACTTC.

The rearrangement joins TRBV7-9 to TRBJ2-7, with 7 bases identical to TRBD1. The CDR3 loop spans 13 amino acids. Germline values: CDR1 SEHNR, CDR2 FQNEAQ (reference sequence). After removal of 3 bases from V and 2 bases from J, the junction contained 1 base not matched to a gene. This CDR3 reads CASSFGTAYEQYF. In DNA form, the CDR3 reads TGTGCCAGCAGCTTTGGGACAGCCTACGAGCAGTACTTC.

V usage is TRBV7-2 and J usage is TRBJ2-3, with D unclear. This CDR3 comprises 14 residues. Germline loops: CDR1 SGHTA, CDR2 FQGNSA. The V end lost 1 base, the J end lost 2 bases, and 7 bases lay between the germline ends. The CDR3, as DNA: TGTGCCAGCAGCTTAGTGGGCGACACAGATACGCAGTATTTT. It codes for CASSLVGDTDTQYF.

The V gene is TRBV28, the J gene TRBJ1-2; TRBD1 matches 8 bases. Germline CDR1 is MDHEN and CDR2 is SYDVKM. The V segment lost 7 bases and the J segment 6 bases; nucleotides outside the gene matches: 16. This CDR3 has 16 amino acids. CDR3 nucleotides: TGTGCCAGCACAACATGGACAGGGTTAAGTCTGGATGGCTACACCTTC. Encoded protein: CASTTWTGLSLDGYTF.

The chain recombines TRBV7-9 with TRBJ2-2; no reliable D call. The CDR3 totals 11 residues. Trimming pared 5 bases from V and 8 bases from J, leaving 6 bases between. Looked up from germline, CDR1 is SEHNR and CDR2 is FQNEAQ (reference sequence). CDR3 in DNA: TGTGCCAGCAGCGTCGGGGGGGAGCTGTTTTTT. Amino acid sequence: CASSVGGELFF.

This chain links TRBV2 with TRBJ1-1; possibly TRBD1 for D (5 bases). V shed 4 bases and J shed 1 base, with 7 bases lying between them. Germline-derived CDR1 and CDR2 are SNHLY and FYNNEI. The CDR3 runs 13 residues. The CDR3, as DNA: TGTGCCAGCAGTGGACAGACGAACACTGAAGCTTTCTTT. Translated: CASSGQTNTEAFF.

V gene TRBV18 combines with J gene TRBJ1-1; TRBD1 agrees at 7 bases. CDR3 length: 13 amino acids. Germline V CDR1 and CDR2: KGHSH, LQKENI. The J segment lost 1 base and the V segment lost 9 bases, leaving 5 bases of the junction unmatched. In nucleotides, the CDR3 is TGTGCCAGTATGAACAGGGGGAACACTGAAGCTTTCTTT. Amino acid sequence: CASMNRGNTEAFF. Together with reference TRBV18 and TRBJ1-1, the CDR3 gives the full variable domain: NAGVMQNPRHLVRRRGQEARLRCSPMKGHSHVYWYRQLPEEGLKFMVYLQKENIIDESGMPKERFSAEFPKEGPSILRIQQVVRGDSAAYFCASMNRGNTEAFFGQGTRLTVV.

The CDR3 nucleotides are TGTGCCAGCAGCTTAGGGGGACAGGGGCAGAACTATGGCTACACCTTC. Its translation is CASSLGGQGQNYGYTF. This rearrangement joins TRBV28 to TRBJ1-2; the match to TRBD1 covers 10 bases. Germline CDR1 MDHEN, CDR2 SYDVKM. The CDR3 runs 16 residues. V shed 6 bases, J shed 2 bases, and the junction held 9 bases outside the gene matches.

The V call is TRBV5-1, the J call TRBJ2-3, with 11 bases identical to TRBD1. J gave up 10 bases and V 0 bases, and 7 bases lay outside the gene matches. Germline V gene data show CDR1 as SGHRS and CDR2 as YFSETQ. This CDR3 contains 15 residues. In DNA, the CDR3 is TGCGCCAGCAGCTTGGGGGACAGGGGGACAACCGCGCAGTATTTT. It translates to CASSLGDRGTTAQYF. Full variable domain (missing parts from reference TRBV5-1 and TRBJ2-3): KAGVTQTPRYLIKTRGQQVTLSCSPISGHRSVSWYQQTPGQGLQFLFEYFSETQRNKGNFPGRFSGRQFSNSRSEMNVSTLELGDSALYLCASSLGDRGTTAQYFGPGTRLTVL.

J is TRBJ2-3 and V is TRBV27, with 16 bases that match TRBD2. Germline-derived CDR1 and CDR2 are MNHEY and SMNVEV (reference sequence). With V trimmed by 6 bases and J by 2 bases, 2 bases remained unmatched. The CDR3 has 16 amino acids. This CDR3 reads CASRGLAGGNTDTQYF. The CDR3 DNA is TGTGCCAGCAGGGGACTAGCGGGAGGGAACACAGATACGCAGTATTTT.

This chain uses TRBV5-6 with TRBJ2-1, with TRBD1 as a possible D gene (5 bases). CDR3 length equals 16 residues. Trimming left V 0 bases short and J 0 bases short, with 10 bases between. Looked up from germline, CDR1 is SGHDT and CDR2 is YYEEEE. CDR3 DNA: TGTGCCAGCAGCTTGGGGGCCCAGGGCTCCTACAATGAGCAGTTCTTC. It codes for CASSLGAQGSYNEQFF.

V and J are TRBV6-5 and TRBJ1-2, with D perhaps TRBD1 (5 bases). V was clipped by 6 bases and J by 5 bases, with 16 bases between them. This CDR3 spans 14 amino acids. Germline-derived CDR1 and CDR2 are MNHEY and SVGAGI. The CDR3 DNA follows: TGTGCCAGCAGCTGGGACCGGGGAGGGTATGGCTACACCTTC. Its protein is CASSWDRGGYGYTF.

This clone was detected a few times. V usage is TRBV9 and J usage is TRBJ2-3; TRBD2 matches at 15 bases. The CDR3 consists of 15 residues. Germline CDR1 SGDLS, CDR2 YYNGEE. Germline trimming cut 6 bases from V and 5 bases from J; bases unmatched to any gene: 4. CDR3 residues: CASTTGLAGGDTQYF. CDR3 coding DNA: TGTGCCAGCACCACGGGACTAGCGGGAGGAGATACGCAGTATTTT.